Presented here are 26 T cell receptor beta chains from one specimen sequenced in a study of OX40 agonist ivuxolimab in advanced cancers. The protocol used for the library was the immunoSEQ multiplex PCR assay. The clones in this table, taken by TCRdb from immuneACCESS, are in-frame only. Not every clone is retained; where verified, under half of the shortfall comes from an unresolved V gene, and the cause of the rest is unknown. The sample yields more than 60,000 clones; about 87% were counted once. The ten most abundant clones make up under 4.5% of the sample. The sequencing here drew on CD4+ or CD8+ T cells sorted from blood, taken in a trial of the OX40 agonist ivuxolimab. The source is an adult with an advanced solid tumor such as melanoma, head and neck, liver or kidney cancer.

The chain recombines TRBV9 with TRBJ2-1; either TRBD1 or TRBD2 may fit D (6 bases each). Deletions cut 4 bases from V and 5 bases from J, with 13 bases between. CDR1 SGDLS and CDR2 YYNGEE come from the germline V gene. The CDR3 has 14 residues. The CDR3 spells CASSPKGGHNEQFF. The CDR3 DNA sequence: TGTGCCAGCAGCCCCAAGGGGGGCCACAATGAGCAGTTCTTC.

This sequence joins TRBV10-1 and TRBJ2-7; perhaps TRBD1 as D (7 bases). In germline, CDR1 is WNHNN, CDR2 SYGVQD (reference sequence). The CDR3 contains 16 residues. The V end lost 2 bases, the J end lost 0 bases, and 14 bases lay between the germline ends. The DNA for the CDR3 is TGCGCCAGCAGTGAGCTCGGGCAGGGGGGCTCCTACGAGCAGTACTTC. It translates to CASSELGQGGSYEQYF.

The rearrangement joins TRBV4-1 to TRBJ1-3, with D possibly being TRBD1 (5 bases). Trimming left V 4 bases short and J 0 bases short, with 16 bases between. The CDR3 has 17 residues. Germline V gene data show CDR1 as MGHRA and CDR2 as YSYEKL. The CDR3 spells CASSPLPGLNSGNTIYF. The CDR3 DNA sequence: TGCGCCAGCAGCCCACTACCGGGACTGAACTCTGGAAACACCATATATTTT.

The chain joins TRBV19 to TRBJ1-5; weak D call: TRBD1 (5 bases). Trimming stripped 5 bases from V and 7 bases from J, with 18 bases between. The CDR3 length is 15 residues. Germline V gene lookup returns CDR1 LNHDA and CDR2 SQIVND (reference sequence). As DNA, the CDR3 is TGTGCCAGTAGTGATGGGGGACCGGGGGGGCAGCCCCAGCATTTT. This codes for CASSDGGPGGQPQHF.

There are a few counts of this clone. The chain has TRBV4-2 and TRBJ2-1, with 9 bases identical to TRBD2. From germline, CDR1 is LGHNA and CDR2 YNFKEQ. The CDR3 consists of 18 residues. V lost 0 bases to trimming and J lost 9 bases; unmatched junction nucleotides: 15. The CDR3 region has the DNA TGTGCCAGCAGCCAAGACCTAGCGGCTAGCGGGGAGATTGGTGAGCAGTTCTTC. Its translation: CASSQDLAASGEIGEQFF.

J is TRBJ2-5 and V is TRBV7-7; TRBD1 agrees at 7 bases. V lost 4 bases, J lost 2 bases, and 4 bases stayed unmatched. Germline assignment: CDR1 SSHAT and CDR2 FNYEAQ (reference sequence). CDR3 length equals 14 residues. CDR3 nucleotide sequence: TGTGCCAGCAGCTCAATGACAGGGCAAGAGACCCAGTACTTC. Translating it yields CASSSMTGQETQYF.

The chain links TRBV2 to TRBJ2-1; 9 bases match TRBD1. CDR3 size: 13 residues. Germline V gene data show CDR1 as SNHLY and CDR2 as FYNNEI. V was pared by 6 bases and J by 13 bases, with 10 bases of the junction left unmatched. For the CDR3, the DNA is TGTGCCAGCAGCAGGATTCCGGGACAGGGACAGTTCTTC. It specifies CASSRIPGQGQFF.

The rearrangement links TRBV29-1 to TRBJ2-7, with 10 nucleotides matching TRBD1. This CDR3 is 14 amino acids long. The germline V gene encodes CDR1 SQVTM and CDR2 ANQGSEA. V shed 6 bases and J 2 bases; nucleotides not matched to a gene: 7. CDR3 nucleotide sequence: TGCAGCGTGGGAGGGGGACAGGGGACCTACGAGCAGTACTTC. Translation: CSVGGGQGTYEQYF.

The chain joins TRBV18 to TRBJ2-3; 10 nucleotides align to TRBD2. The CDR3 runs 16 residues. CDR1 is KGHSH, CDR2 LQKENI, per germline. V dropped 5 bases and J dropped 4; count of bases not matched to a gene: 9. CDR3: CASSIAASGSADTQYF. CDR3 nucleotides: TGTGCCAGCTCAATCGCGGCTAGCGGGAGCGCAGATACGCAGTATTTT.

V gene TRBV28 combines with J gene TRBJ2-1, with TRBD2 matching over 9 bases. The CDR3 has 17 amino acids. Germline loops: CDR1 MDHEN, CDR2 SYDVKM. Losses at the gene ends were 4 bases for V and 0 bases for J; bases not matched to a gene: 7. The CDR3: CASSSAGGPISYNEQFF. CDR3 DNA: TGTGCCAGCAGTTCCGCGGGGGGGCCTATCTCCTACAATGAGCAGTTCTTC.

The chain carries TRBV11-2 and TRBJ2-2; perhaps TRBD1 as D (5 bases). The V end was cut by 6 bases, the J end by 6 bases, with 17 bases between. This CDR3 has 15 amino acids. Germline V CDR1 and CDR2: SGHAT, FQNNGV. CDR3 DNA sequence: TGTGCCAGCAGTTTCAAAACAGGTCCAGCCGGGGAGCTGTTTTTT. Its translation: CASSFKTGPAGELFF.

This chain links TRBV2 with TRBJ2-4; D is ambiguous. Trimming shortened V by 2 bases and J by 6 bases, and 2 bases separated the two germline ends. The CDR3 runs 11 residues. Germline-derived CDR1 and CDR2 are SNHLY and FYNNEI. CDR3 nucleotide sequence: TGTGCCAGCAGTGAAACAAACATTCAGTACTTC. This gives the protein CASSETNIQYF. Together with reference TRBV2 and TRBJ2-4, the CDR3 gives the full variable domain: EPEVTQTPSHQVTQMGQEVILRCVPISNHLYFYWYRQILGQKVEFLVSFYNNEISEKSEIFDDQFSVERPDGSNFTLKIRSTKLEDSAMYFCASSETNIQYFGAGTRLSVL.

This chain links TRBV5-1 with TRBJ2-7, with TRBD2 identical over 7 bases. The J segment lost 4 bases and the V segment lost 1 base, leaving 8 bases of the junction unmatched. Germline values: CDR1 SGHRS, CDR2 YFSETQ. The CDR3 runs to 15 residues. The CDR3 here is CASSLLRGGPYEQYF. DNA for the CDR3: TGCGCCAGCAGCTTGTTGCGGGGAGGGCCTTACGAGCAGTACTTC.

This chain joins TRBV30 and TRBJ2-5; 12 bases line up with TRBD2. The CDR3 is made up of 15 amino acids. V shed 3 bases and J 4 bases; nucleotides not matched to a gene: 6. Germline V CDR1 and CDR2: GTSNPN, SVGIG (reference sequence). CDR3 protein: CAWSATSGSSETQYF. DNA of the CDR3: TGTGCCTGGAGCGCGACTAGCGGGAGTTCAGAGACCCAGTACTTC. Using reference TRBV30 and TRBJ2-5 for the parts outside the CDR3, the full variable domain is SQTIHQWPATLVQPVGSPLSLECTVEGTSNPNLYWYRQAAGRGLQLLFYSVGIGQISSEVPQNLSASRPQDRQFILSSKKLLLSDSGFYLCAWSATSGSSETQYFGPGTRLLVL.

The V gene is TRBV5-1, the J gene TRBJ2-1; either TRBD1 or TRBD2 may fit D (5 bases each). CDR3 size: 15 residues. V dropped 0 bases and J dropped 6 bases, with 13 bases sitting between them. Germline V gene data show CDR1 as SGHRS and CDR2 as YFSETQ. CDR3: CASSLDGTPVNEQFF. CDR3 DNA sequence: TGCGCCAGCAGCTTGGACGGGACCCCGGTCAATGAGCAGTTCTTC.

CDR3 nucleotides: TGTGCCAGCTCACCAGATGGGCAGGGTGATACGCAGTATTTT. Translating it yields CASSPDGQGDTQYF. The chain joins TRBV18 to TRBJ2-3, with a weak D call TRBD1 (5 bases). The CDR3 has 14 residues. Deletions cut 2 bases from V and 6 bases from J, with 12 bases between. Per germline, CDR1 KGHSH and CDR2 LQKENI.

The chain employs TRBV5-1 and TRBJ2-4; 7 positions match TRBD2. The junction had 5 bases not matched to a gene; V was cut back by 0 bases and J by 8 bases. This CDR3 has 14 residues. Per the germline V gene, CDR1 is SGHRS and CDR2 is YFSETQ. CDR3 in DNA: TGCGCCAGCAGCTTGGTGGGGAGGGGTGACATTCAGTACTTC. This encodes CASSLVGRGDIQYF.

The table lists this clone with a count of one. This chain joins TRBV28 and TRBJ2-1; 7 bases are a match to TRBD2. V lost 7 bases to trimming and J lost 5 bases; unmatched junction nucleotides: 14. The CDR3 loop spans 16 amino acids. Germline V gives CDR1 MDHEN, CDR2 SYDVKM. Here the CDR3 DNA reads TGTGCCAGCACTCCCCCATTCCGGGCGGGGGACAATGAGCAGTTCTTC. Residues: CASTPPFRAGDNEQFF.

The chain recombines TRBV5-5 with TRBJ1-2; no firm D call. CDR1 and CDR2 from the germline V gene are SGHKS and YYEKEE (reference sequence). This CDR3 is built from 14 residues. The V end was cut by 2 bases, the J end by 3 bases, with 11 bases between. The CDR3 region has the DNA TGTGCCAGCAGCTTTGACCGAAGGCACTATGGCTACACCTTC. This encodes CASSFDRRHYGYTF.

The rearrangement links TRBV11-3 to TRBJ2-5; tentatively, D is TRBD2 (5 bases). Trimming shortened V by 5 bases and J by 4 bases, and 8 bases separated the two germline ends. Germline assignment: CDR1 SGHNT and CDR2 YENEEA. There are 12 residues in the CDR3. CDR3 in amino acids: CASSPGLETQYF. DNA of the CDR3: TGTGCCAGCAGCCCCGGACTAGAGACCCAGTACTTC.

J is TRBJ1-5 and V is TRBV2, with D possibly TRBD1 on 6 matching bases. The CDR3 length is 15 residues. V was pared by 5 bases and J by 3 bases, with 14 bases between. CDR1 SNHLY and CDR2 FYNNEI come from the germline V gene. This chain's CDR3 is CASSPGTNYNQPQHF. CDR3 coding DNA: TGTGCCAGCAGTCCCGGGACAAATTACAATCAGCCCCAGCATTTT. The full variable domain, with the rest looked up from reference TRBV2 and TRBJ1-5, is EPEVTQTPSHQVTQMGQEVILRCVPISNHLYFYWYRQILGQKVEFLVSFYNNEISEKSEIFDDQFSVERPDGSNFTLKIRSTKLEDSAMYFCASSPGTNYNQPQHFGDGTRLSIL.

The rearrangement uses TRBV19 and TRBJ1-6; D uncertain. V was shortened by 3 bases and J by 0 bases, with 12 bases between the two germline ends. This CDR3 is 17 amino acids long. Per the germline V gene, CDR1 is LNHDA and CDR2 is SQIVND (reference sequence). The CDR3 reads CASSIDRASSYNSPLHF. The CDR3 DNA reads TGTGCCAGTAGTATCGATCGGGCGAGCTCCTATAATTCACCCCTCCACTTT.

The chain combines TRBV6-1 with TRBJ2-1; tentatively, D is TRBD1 (6 bases). Trimming removed 6 bases from V and 4 bases from J, with 7 bases in between. Germline V gene lookup returns CDR1 MNHNS and CDR2 SASEGT. This CDR3 comprises 12 residues. CDR3 nucleotide sequence: TGTGCCAGCAGCAGGGGTTACAATGAGCAGTTCTTC. This codes for CASSRGYNEQFF.

The chain recombines TRBV27 with TRBJ1-3, with D hard to call. V was cut by 3 bases and J by 0 bases, with 6 bases left in between. The CDR3 is 14 amino acids. The germline V gene has CDR1 MNHEY and CDR2 SMNVEV (reference sequence). This chain's CDR3 is CASSLSDSGNTIYF. The CDR3 DNA reads TGTGCCAGCAGTTTGTCAGACTCTGGAAACACCATATATTTT.

This clone counts as medium-sized (0.01 to 0.1%). The chain recombines TRBV7-8 with TRBJ1-5; 7 positions agree with TRBD1. The CDR3 loop spans 14 amino acids. The V gene end was trimmed by 5 bases and the J gene end by 10 bases; junction bases not matched to a gene: 11. The germline CDR1 and CDR2 sequences are SGHVS and FQNEAQ. The CDR3 region is CASSIREGQTPQHF. The CDR3 coding sequence is TGTGCCAGCAGCATTCGCGAGGGACAGACCCCCCAGCATTTT.

The gene calls are TRBV27 and TRBJ1-4; D not resolved. Looked up from germline, CDR1 is MNHEY and CDR2 is SMNVEV (reference sequence). The ends were cut back, 5 bases at V and 4 bases at J, with 5 bases in the middle. CDR3 length: 12 residues. The CDR3 reads CASSHSNEKLFF. CDR3 in DNA: TGTGCCAGCAGTCATAGTAATGAAAAACTGTTTTTT.